This T cell receptor beta chain was profiled in a study of T cells in Graves' hyperthyroidism and ophthalmopathy. Study overall: Peripheral blood collection took place at initial diagnosis, before any treatment. General study points: Most clonotypes expanded in the thyroid (above 0.001) were also present in blood. Median prediction lead before ophthalmopathy onset was 5 to 7.5 months with the model. A model of 13 V-J features distinguished ophthalmopathy from stable hyperthyroidism.

In its sample, this clonotype was seen many times. Its target is unknown. RNA transcripts provided the source from which TCR beta CDR3 regions were amplified. First-round RT-PCR of the TCR CDR3 relied on the HTBI primer set. One entry per CDR3 protein results from TCRdb running MiXCR on the multiplex PCR reads. The table has hundreds of thousands of distinct CDR3 sequences, about 20% seen once. Looked up from germline, CDR1 is SGHTA and CDR2 is FQGNSA. V shed 3 bases and J shed 7 bases, with 14 bases lying between them. The CDR3 has 14 amino acids. The sequence derives from a man aged 40-55 years with Graves' ophthalmopathy. Sequencing was carried out using blood. The rearrangement uses TRBV7-2 and TRBJ2-3; D is possibly TRBD1 or TRBD2 (6 bases each). CDR3 protein: CASSLDGGRNTQYF. The CDR3 region has the DNA TGTGCCAGCAGCTTGGACGGGGGCCGGAATACGCAGTATTTT.